Shown below are 29 T cell receptor beta chains from a single sample sequenced in a study of T cell responses to AZD1222 COVID-19 vaccine. Clones were read by immunoSEQ multiplex PCR, and TCRdb kept only the in-frame ones, dropping some. This sample has about 110,000 clones, with about 86% found just once. The source material was peripheral blood, sampled on day 0 of AZD1222 vaccination. The receptors were sampled from an adult in good health.

The V gene is TRBV6-5, the J gene TRBJ1-2; D may be TRBD1 (6 bases). The CDR3 extends over 15 amino acids. Germline values: CDR1 MNHEY, CDR2 SVGAGI. V was cut by 5 bases and J by 8 bases, with 21 bases left in between. CDR3 sequence reads: CASSPDRFGSGGYTF. CDR3 coding DNA: TGTGCCAGCAGTCCCGACAGGTTCGGTTCGGGAGGCTACACCTTC.

The chain couples TRBV5-4 to TRBJ2-5; D is unclear. This CDR3 is built from 13 residues. CDR1 and CDR2 from the germline V gene are SGHNT and YYREEE (reference sequence). Between the trimmed V and J ends, which lost 2 bases and 2 bases, there was a span of 7 bases. The CDR3 DNA reads TGTGCCAGCAGCTTCCCCGATCAAGAGACCCAGTACTTC. Its translation: CASSFPDQETQYF. Complete variable domain (other parts from reference TRBV5-4 and TRBJ2-5): ETGVTQSPTHLIKTRGQQVTLRCSSQSGHNTVSWYQQALGQGPQFIFQYYREEENGRGNFPPRFSGLQFPNYSSELNVNALELDDSALYLCASSFPDQETQYFGPGTRLLVL.

The chain carries TRBV15 and TRBJ2-2; 10 bases are a match to TRBD2. CDR3 size: 17 residues. Trimming removed 0 bases from V and 3 bases from J; junction bases left unmatched: 4. Germline V gives CDR1 LNHNV, CDR2 YYDKDF (reference sequence). The CDR3 DNA sequence: TGTGCCACCAGCAGAGAGAGCGGGGGGGCGGACACCGGGGAGCTGTTTTTT. This sequence encodes CATSRESGGADTGELFF.

The V and J genes are TRBV30 and TRBJ2-1; D is undetermined. Germline CDR1 and CDR2: GTSNPN and SVGIG (reference sequence). CDR3 length equals 13 residues. Between the trimmed V and J ends, which lost 2 bases and 6 bases, there was a span of 11 bases. CDR3 in DNA: TGTGCCTGGAGTATCCTAAGTGGCAATGAGCAGTTCTTC. Amino acid sequence: CAWSILSGNEQFF.

This clone is categorized as medium-sized. V is TRBV28 and J is TRBJ1-4, with D tentatively TRBD1 (6 bases). Germline V gene lookup returns CDR1 MDHEN and CDR2 SYDVKM. V lost 5 bases and J 2 bases, leaving 15 bases between the germline ends. There are 16 residues in the CDR3. This CDR3 reads CASSHGGGGTNEKLFF. CDR3 in DNA: TGTGCCAGCAGTCACGGAGGGGGGGGGACTAATGAAAAACTGTTTTTT.

The chain joins TRBV5-4 to TRBJ2-3; TRBD1 matches 12 bases. The CDR3 contains 19 residues. V dropped 2 bases and J dropped 2; count of bases not matched to a gene: 12. Germline V gives CDR1 SGHNT, CDR2 YYREEE (reference sequence). The CDR3 bases are TGTGCCAGCAGCTTAATTTTTGGGACAGGGGGCGCCGACACAGATACGCAGTATTTT. Its protein is CASSLIFGTGGADTDTQYF.

The J gene is TRBJ2-5, the V gene TRBV7-8, with a tentative D call TRBD2 (6 bases). Deletions cut 5 bases from V and 2 bases from J, with 18 bases between. CDR1 is SGHVS, CDR2 FQNEAQ, per germline. The CDR3 spans 16 residues. CDR3 nucleotides: TGTGCCAGCAGCCCGAGGGAGTACCGGGAGCAAGAGACCCAGTACTTC. Translating gives CASSPREYREQETQYF.

For this clone: This same CDR3 is encoded by further DNA sequences in the sample. The chain employs TRBV2 and TRBJ2-3, with TRBD1 matching over 9 bases. Germline V gene lookup returns CDR1 SNHLY and CDR2 FYNNEI. V lost 4 bases and J lost 1; bases outside the gene matches: 3. CDR3 length equals 15 residues. CDR3 sequence: CASSARTGGTDTQYF. The CDR3 DNA is TGTGCCAGCAGTGCCCGGACAGGGGGCACAGATACGCAGTATTTT.

V is TRBV25-1 and J is TRBJ2-1; TRBD2 matches 8 bases. V shed 5 bases and J 2 bases; nucleotides not matched to a gene: 5. Looked up from germline, CDR1 is MGHDK and CDR2 is SYGVNS. The CDR3 extends over 15 amino acids. CDR3 bases: TGTGCCAGCAGTAGACCGGGGGGGACCTACAATGAGCAGTTCTTC. Translation: CASSRPGGTYNEQFF.

The V gene is TRBV5-1, the J gene TRBJ2-2; D may be TRBD2 (6 bases). The ends were cut back, 4 bases at V and 0 bases at J, with 28 bases in the middle. From germline, CDR1 is SGHRS and CDR2 YFSETQ. The CDR3 length is 21 residues. CDR3 DNA: TGCGCCAGCAGCCCCGGCGGAGGGGCAGGGTTTGGGTTCGCGAACACCGGGGAGCTGTTTTTT. As protein: CASSPGGGAGFGFANTGELFF. The full variable domain, its missing parts supplied by reference TRBV5-1 and TRBJ2-2, is KAGVTQTPRYLIKTRGQQVTLSCSPISGHRSVSWYQQTPGQGLQFLFEYFSETQRNKGNFPGRFSGRQFSNSRSEMNVSTLELGDSALYLCASSPGGGAGFGFANTGELFFGEGSRLTVL.

V gene TRBV6-5 combines with J gene TRBJ1-6; 10 positions match TRBD1. The V segment lost 6 bases and the J segment 8 bases; nucleotides outside the gene matches: 4. This CDR3 has 14 residues. Germline CDR1 is MNHEY and CDR2 is SVGAGI. The CDR3 coding sequence is TGTGCCAGCAGCTCCGGGACAGGGGATTCACCCCTCCACTTT. It translates to CASSSGTGDSPLHF.

This rearrangement joins TRBV24-1 to TRBJ1-2; no clear D gene. CDR1 KGHDR and CDR2 SFDVKD come from the germline V gene. V lost 6 bases to trimming and J lost 4 bases, with 14 bases between them. The CDR3 extends over 14 amino acids. The CDR3 nucleotides read TGTGCCACCAGTTCTGCGGACGCGTCCTATGGCTACACCTTC. Translated, it gives CATSSADASYGYTF.

The rearrangement joins TRBV2 to TRBJ2-6, with TRBD1 matching over 8 bases. J gave up 1 base and V 4 bases, and 6 bases lay outside the gene matches. The CDR3 runs 17 residues. In germline, CDR1 is SNHLY, CDR2 FYNNEI. The CDR3 DNA follows: TGTGCCAGCAGTGCAGGGGGCGCCCTTTCTGGGGCCAACGTCCTGACTTTC. This translates into CASSAGGALSGANVLTF.

The chain carries TRBV4-1 and TRBJ1-2; 7 bases match TRBD1. The ends lost 1 base at V and 4 bases at J; junction bases unmatched: 9. Germline-derived CDR1 and CDR2 are MGHRA and YSYEKL. The CDR3 loop spans 16 amino acids. The CDR3 protein is CASSQVVKGASYGYTF. CDR3 nucleotides: TGCGCCAGCAGCCAAGTGGTGAAGGGGGCAAGCTATGGCTACACCTTC.

The table lists this clone with a few counts. The chain is built from TRBV19 and TRBJ1-1; D uncertain. Trimming took off 3 bases at V and 0 bases at J, with 11 bases between the two ends. Germline CDR1 and CDR2: LNHDA and SQIVND (reference sequence). CDR3 length: 15 residues. CDR3 region: CASSIHSNMNTEAFF. The CDR3 DNA reads TGTGCCAGTAGTATTCACAGCAACATGAACACTGAAGCTTTCTTT.

The CDR3 coding sequence is TGTGCCAGTAGGGTCGGACAGATGAACACTGAAGCTTTCTTT. It translates to CASRVGQMNTEAFF. The chain uses TRBV19 and TRBJ1-1; possible D gene TRBD1, 6 bases. Germline V CDR1 and CDR2: LNHDA, SQIVND (reference sequence). CDR3 length: 14 amino acids. Between the trimmed V and J ends, which lost 6 bases and 0 bases, there was a span of 11 bases.

The chain joins TRBV4-2 to TRBJ2-7; 10 bases align to TRBD2. V shed 5 bases and J 0 bases; nucleotides not matched to a gene: 7. The CDR3 is made up of 16 amino acids. The germline CDR1 and CDR2 sequences are LGHNA and YNFKEQ. The CDR3 protein is CASSYEAGGTSYEQYF. For the CDR3, the DNA is TGTGCCAGCAGCTACGAAGCGGGGGGGACCTCCTACGAGCAGTACTTC.

The chain employs TRBV4-1 and TRBJ1-6; 7 nucleotides match TRBD1. Per germline, CDR1 MGHRA and CDR2 YSYEKL. The CDR3 has 21 amino acids. V dropped 0 bases and J dropped 0; count of bases not matched to a gene: 14. CDR3 nucleotide sequence: TGCGCCAGCAGCCAAGAACTCCTCCCGGGACAGCCATACTCCTATAATTCACCCCTCCACTTT. Translation gives CASSQELLPGQPYSYNSPLHF.

This clone occurred a few times. The rearrangement links TRBV7-2 to TRBJ1-1; D might be TRBD1 (5 bases). V was trimmed by 1 base and J by 0 bases, leaving 12 bases between them. Germline V gene data show CDR1 as SGHTA and CDR2 as FQGNSA. This CDR3 contains 16 residues. The CDR3 region is CASSLGRGSVNTEAFF. DNA for the CDR3: TGTGCCAGCAGCTTAGGGAGGGGCAGTGTGAACACTGAAGCTTTCTTT.

This chain uses TRBV5-1 with TRBJ1-4; D may be TRBD1 (6 bases). The V gene lost 4 bases and the J gene lost 7 bases, with 23 bases spanning the gap. CDR1 and CDR2 from the germline V gene are SGHRS and YFSETQ. CDR3 length: 17 residues. The CDR3 spells CASSLRAGEVLGEKLFF. The CDR3 DNA reads as TGCGCCAGCAGCCTGCGGGCAGGGGAGGTATTGGGTGAAAAACTGTTTTTT.

The chain has TRBV2 and TRBJ1-3; tentative D call: TRBD1 (6 bases). V was clipped by 2 bases and J by 4 bases, with 18 bases between them. This CDR3 is 17 amino acids long. The V gene's germline CDR1 is SNHLY and CDR2 FYNNEI. CDR3 nucleotides: TGTGCCAGCAGTGAAAGTCGGGGGCTCCTCACCGGAAACACCATATATTTT. It encodes CASSESRGLLTGNTIYF.

The V call is TRBV5-4, the J call TRBJ1-4, with 9 bases identical to TRBD1. Germline-derived CDR1 and CDR2 are SGHNT and YYREEE (reference sequence). This CDR3 region has 13 residues. After removal of 4 bases from V and 11 bases from J, the junction contained 6 bases not matched to a gene. The CDR3 is CASSAGTGWKLFF. CDR3 coding DNA: TGTGCCAGCAGCGCCGGGACAGGGTGGAAACTGTTTTTT.

The chain is built from TRBV27 and TRBJ2-5; D is ambiguous. CDR3 length: 13 amino acids. Germline assignment: CDR1 MNHEY and CDR2 SMNVEV (reference sequence). V was cut by 4 bases and J by 9 bases, with 15 bases left in between. The CDR3 spells CASSSMTSRPQYF. CDR3 nucleotide sequence: TGTGCCAGCAGTTCAATGACGTCCCGGCCCCAGTACTTC.

This chain connects TRBV5-1 to TRBJ2-7, with 8 nucleotides matching TRBD2. Germline V gene data show CDR1 as SGHRS and CDR2 as YFSETQ. This CDR3 contains 13 residues. J gave up 3 bases and V 2 bases, and 1 base lay outside the gene matches. CDR3 amino acids: CASSFGGDYEQYF. The CDR3 nucleotides are TGCGCCAGCAGCTTCGGGGGGGACTACGAGCAGTACTTC.

This clone occurred once. The chain carries TRBV7-9 and TRBJ1-6, with 9 bases lining up with TRBD1. The germline V gene encodes CDR1 SEHNR and CDR2 FQNEAQ (reference sequence). This CDR3 has 15 amino acids. The V and J ends lost 5 bases and 5 bases, in that order; junction bases with no gene match: 4. The CDR3 bases are TGTGCCAGCAGCCTACAGGGGGCAAATAATTCACCCCTCCACTTT. Its translation: CASSLQGANNSPLHF.

The chain is built from TRBV6-5 and TRBJ2-7; 8 positions agree with TRBD1. Losses at the gene ends were 2 bases for V and 2 bases for J; bases not matched to a gene: 5. Germline V gives CDR1 MNHEY, CDR2 SVGAGI. The CDR3 is made up of 15 amino acids. CDR3: CASSYGPGGAYEQYF. As DNA, the CDR3 is TGTGCCAGCAGTTACGGACCAGGGGGCGCCTACGAGCAGTACTTC.

About this clone: Distinct nucleotide sequences in the sample also encode this CDR3. V and J are TRBV5-1 and TRBJ2-7; possibly TRBD1 or TRBD2 for D (5 bases each). The germline CDR1 and CDR2 sequences are SGHRS and YFSETQ. The V end was cut by 5 bases, the J end by 3 bases, with 12 bases between. The CDR3 has 13 residues. The CDR3 DNA reads as TGCGCCAGCAGTCAGGGAGTAAGCTACGAGCAGTACTTC. Protein sequence: CASSQGVSYEQYF.

This chain links TRBV3-1 (or the pseudogene TRBV3-2) with TRBJ2-1, with a weak D call TRBD1 (7 bases). The germline V gene encodes CDR1 LGHDT and CDR2 YNNKEL (reference sequence). Deletions cut 2 bases from V and 5 bases from J, with 13 bases between. The CDR3 runs to 15 residues. CDR3 sequence (DNA): TGTGCCAGCAGCCAAAGGCAGGGGGGCCACAATGAGCAGTTCTTC. Translating gives CASSQRQGGHNEQFF.

V is TRBV9 and J is TRBJ2-7; 10 bases match TRBD1. CDR1 and CDR2 (germline): SGDLS, YYNGEE. Trimming removed 1 base from V and 2 bases from J; junction bases left unmatched: 6. The CDR3 consists of 16 residues. This CDR3 is CASSVFGDRGTYEQYF. In DNA form, the CDR3 reads TGTGCCAGCAGCGTATTTGGGGACAGGGGAACCTACGAGCAGTACTTC.